This is a list of T cell receptor beta chains from one sample in a study of blood T cell repertoires in COVID-19. Sequencing used immunoSEQ multiplex PCR; TCRdb keeps in-frame clones, though not all of them. The table records 200,000 to 300,000 clones, about 90% of them present only once. Sample: peripheral blood. These TCRs come from a woman between 40 and 50 years old who had recovered from COVID-19. The CDR3 runs from the conserved cysteine through the conserved F or W. Each record gives: D gene, clone size, V gene, J gene, CDR3 protein, CDR3 DNA. D genes are given only for firm matches. Size values are once, few and many counts, or a class for expanded clones, and some rows have none.

D: TRBD1; size: -; V: TRBV30; J: TRBJ2-2; CDR3: CALSGTGGIGELFF; DNA: TGTGCCTTGTCGGGGACAGGGGGCATAGGGGAGCTGTTTTTT
D: -; size: -; V: TRBV5-5; J: TRBJ1-2; CDR3: CASSLTGNGYTF; DNA: TGTGCCAGCAGCTTGACAGGGAATGGCTACACCTTC
D: -; size: once; V: TRBV6-6; J: TRBJ1-2; CDR3: CASSYPRAGPNYGYTF; DNA: TGTGCCAGCAGTTACCCGAGGGCCGGTCCGAACTATGGCTACACCTTC
D: -; size: -; V: TRBV7-3; J: TRBJ2-3; CDR3: CASSLNTLTDTQYF; DNA: TGTGCCAGCAGCTTAAACACGTTGACAGATACGCAGTATTTT
D: -; size: -; V: TRBV18; J: TRBJ2-6; CDR3: CASSVAGSSGANVLTF; DNA: TGTGCCAGCTCTGTCGCGGGAAGCTCTGGGGCCAACGTCCTGACTTTC
D: -; size: -; V: TRBV6-5; J: TRBJ2-7; CDR3: CASSLETGISYEQYF; DNA: TGTGCCAGCAGTTTGGAGACAGGAATCTCCTACGAGCAGTACTTC
D: -; size: -; V: TRBV3-1/TRBV3-2; J: TRBJ1-2; CDR3: CASSHLGGFGYGYTF; DNA: TGTGCCAGCAGCCATCTCGGGGGGTTTGGTTATGGCTACACCTTC
D: TRBD2; size: -; V: TRBV3-1/TRBV3-2; J: TRBJ2-3; CDR3: CASAKGGGEADTQYF; DNA: TGTGCCAGCGCAAAGGGCGGGGGGGAGGCAGATACGCAGTATTTT
D: -; size: -; V: TRBV2; J: TRBJ1-6; CDR3: CASSDRGNSPLHF; DNA: TGTGCCAGCAGTGACAGGGGAAATTCACCCCTCCACTTT
D: TRBD1; size: -; V: TRBV12-3/TRBV12-4; J: TRBJ2-5; CDR3: CASSLDRGDTQYF; DNA: TGTGCCAGCAGTTTAGACAGGGGGGATACCCAGTACTTC
D: -; size: -; V: TRBV18; J: TRBJ2-2; CDR3: CASSPPSRSTGELFF; DNA: TGTGCCAGCTCACCACCTAGTCGGAGCACCGGGGAGCTGTTTTTT
D: -; size: -; V: TRBV2; J: TRBJ2-5; CDR3: CASNGGGSKETQYF; DNA: TGTGCCAGCAATGGGGGGGGCAGTAAAGAGACCCAGTACTTC
D: -; size: -; V: TRBV7-8; J: TRBJ1-1; CDR3: CASSLYDPVNTEAFF; DNA: TGTGCCAGCAGCTTATACGATCCGGTGAACACTGAAGCTTTCTTT
D: -; size: -; V: TRBV27; J: TRBJ1-5; CDR3: CASSLNRGNQPQHF; DNA: TGTGCCAGCAGTCTGAACAGGGGCAATCAGCCCCAGCATTTT
D: -; size: once; V: TRBV12-3/TRBV12-4; J: TRBJ1-1; CDR3: CASRRDITEAFF; DNA: TGTGCCAGCAGGAGGGACATTACTGAAGCTTTCTTT
D: -; size: -; V: TRBV6-5; J: TRBJ1-3; CDR3: CASSYRGSGNTIYF; DNA: TGTGCCAGCAGCTACCGGGGCTCTGGAAACACCATATATTTT
D: TRBD2; size: -; V: TRBV3-1/TRBV3-2; J: TRBJ2-3; CDR3: CASSQLAGGRDTQYF; DNA: TGTGCCAGCAGCCAGTTAGCGGGGGGAAGGGATACGCAGTATTTT
D: -; size: once; V: TRBV9; J: TRBJ1-6; CDR3: CASSLTGSPLHF; DNA: TGTGCCAGCAGCTTAACCGGTTCACCCCTCCACTTT
D: -; size: -; V: TRBV11-3; J: TRBJ2-7; CDR3: CASSLEGRGEQYF; DNA: TGTGCCAGCAGCTTAGAAGGGAGAGGCGAGCAGTACTTC
D: TRBD1; size: -; V: TRBV18; J: TRBJ2-7; CDR3: CASSVDRAYEQYF; DNA: TGTGCCAGCTCAGTGGACAGGGCATACGAGCAGTACTTC
D: -; size: -; V: TRBV5-1; J: TRBJ1-1; CDR3: CASSLLGLTTEAFF; DNA: TGCGCCAGCAGCCTCTTGGGCCTTACCACTGAAGCTTTCTTT
D: -; size: -; V: TRBV6-5; J: TRBJ1-4; CDR3: CASSYRVPTNEKLFF; DNA: TGTGCCAGCAGTTACCGGGTCCCAACTAATGAAAAACTGTTTTTT